This T cell receptor beta chain was recovered during a study of regulatory T cells in long-lasting Graves disease. HTBI primers from iRepertoire and Arm-PCR of CDR3 regions yielded the TCR beta libraries. TCRdb redid the calling of the multiplex PCR reads with MiXCR, one entry per CDR3 protein. The sample consists of 300,000 to 400,000 distinct CDR3 sequences, around a fifth of them appearing once. Time point reported: persistent/refractory GD, antithyroid drugs over 5 years with positive TRAb. There was RNA extracted from PBMCs, and the TCR library was made from it. V was pared by 3 bases and J by 2 bases, with 3 bases of the junction left unmatched. The CDR3 length is 14 residues. This clonotype was recorded at least ten times.

The chain has TRBV12-3 or TRBV12-4 and TRBJ2-5; 7 bases are a match to TRBD2. The clonotype was recovered from a female donor with Graves disease. The material was peripheral blood mononuclear cells (PBMCs), obtained when the disease was refractory, from a patient treated with antithyroid drugs. The CDR3 loop reads CASSLRGTQETQYF. CDR3 bases: TGTGCCAGCAGTTTGCGGGGGACTCAAGAGACCCAGTACTTC.